The next 10 T cell receptor beta chains were all read from a single sample in a study of graft-versus-host responses after intestinal transplantation. Profiling relied on immunoSEQ multiplex PCR, and the TCRdb table lists in-frame clones only, not all of them. The sample holds 80,000 or so clones, roughly 90% seen once. This specimen consisted of PBMCs, obtained 98 days after intestinal transplantation. These receptors were collected from a human patient who received an intestinal transplant, so some T cells may come from the graft donor.

The rearrangement uses TRBV7-6 and TRBJ2-7; perhaps TRBD1 as D (6 bases). V was shortened by 1 base and J by 0 bases, with 10 bases between the two germline ends. Germline V gene lookup returns CDR1 SGHVS and CDR2 FNYEAQ. This CDR3 comprises 15 residues. CDR3: CASSLEDSFSYEQYF. CDR3 bases: TGTGCCAGCAGCTTAGAGGACAGTTTCTCCTACGAGCAGTACTTC.

This clone turned up a few times. The V and J genes are TRBV10-3 and TRBJ1-2; D may be TRBD1 (5 bases). The CDR3 covers 13 residues. The germline V gene has CDR1 ENHRY and CDR2 SYGVKD. Trimming stripped 4 bases from V and 6 bases from J, with 12 bases between. CDR3 sequence reads: CAISGGTAHGYTF. In nucleotides, the CDR3 is TGTGCCATCAGTGGGGGGACCGCACATGGCTACACCTTC.

The CDR3 DNA follows: TGTGCCAGCAGCTTGGACGGCCATAATTCACCCCTCCACTTT. Translation gives CASSLDGHNSPLHF. V gene TRBV9 combines with J gene TRBJ1-6; no clear D. V was clipped by 4 bases and J by 5 bases, with 10 bases between them. Germline CDR1 and CDR2: SGDLS and YYNGEE. This CDR3 has 14 residues.

The gene calls are TRBV6-5 and TRBJ2-3; 8 bases are a match to TRBD2. The CDR3 is 15 residues long. The V segment lost 6 bases and the J segment 2 bases; nucleotides outside the gene matches: 7. Per germline, CDR1 MNHEY and CDR2 SVGAGI. Here the CDR3 reads CASSSSGIITDTQYF. CDR3 in DNA: TGTGCCAGCAGCAGTAGCGGGATTATCACAGATACGCAGTATTTT.

The chain has TRBV2 and TRBJ2-5, with D possibly TRBD1 on 6 matching bases. The CDR3 contains 15 residues. V lost 5 bases and J lost 1, with 14 bases in between. Per the germline V gene, CDR1 is SNHLY and CDR2 is FYNNEI. In DNA, the CDR3 is TGTGCCAGCAGTCCCCGGGACACTCCCCAAGAGACCCAGTACTTC. Encoded protein: CASSPRDTPQETQYF.

The chain carries TRBV19 and TRBJ1-1; TRBD1 might be the D (5 bases). Germline V CDR1 and CDR2: LNHDA, SQIVND (reference sequence). The CDR3 spans 15 residues. V was trimmed by 3 bases and J by 6 bases, leaving 17 bases between them. CDR3: CASSIKAPGGAEAFF. The CDR3 region has the DNA TGTGCCAGTAGTATCAAGGCCCCGGGAGGGGCTGAAGCTTTCTTT. The variable domain in full, completed from reference TRBV19 and TRBJ1-1, reads DGGITQSPKYLFRKEGQNVTLSCEQNLNHDAMYWYRQDPGQGLRLIYYSQIVNDFQKGDIAEGYSVSREKKESFPLTVTSAQKNPTAFYLCASSIKAPGGAEAFFGQGTRLTVV.

This chain uses TRBV14 with TRBJ2-1; TRBD1 is a possible D gene (5 bases). With 1 base removed from V and 6 bases from J, the gap between germline ends came to 10 bases. This CDR3 region has 14 residues. CDR1 SGHDN and CDR2 FVKESK come from the germline V gene. DNA of the CDR3: TGTGCCAGCAGCCAAGCAGGGCCAATCAATGAGCAGTTCTTC. It translates to CASSQAGPINEQFF.

The V call is TRBV5-1, the J call TRBJ2-5; 12 bases align to TRBD2. Trimming cost V 4 bases and J 13 bases; bases outside gene matches: 23. Per germline, CDR1 SGHRS and CDR2 YFSETQ. The CDR3 is 18 amino acids. DNA for the CDR3: TGCGCCAGCAGCCCCGACCCCCTACTAGCGGGGGGCTACAAGAGAGGGTACTTC. Translation gives CASSPDPLLAGGYKRGYF.

V and J are TRBV2 and TRBJ2-1; 9 positions agree with TRBD1. The CDR3 contains 14 residues. Germline lookup yields CDR1 SNHLY and CDR2 FYNNEI. Losses at the gene ends were 8 bases for V and 5 bases for J; bases not matched to a gene: 7. The CDR3 loop reads CASRQQGANNEQFF. In DNA, the CDR3 is TGTGCCAGCCGGCAACAGGGGGCCAACAATGAGCAGTTCTTC.

The rearrangement uses TRBV4-1 and TRBJ2-2; D may be TRBD1 (5 bases). Germline lookup yields CDR1 MGHRA and CDR2 YSYEKL. V was cut by 4 bases and J by 5 bases, with 14 bases left in between. This CDR3 is 15 amino acids long. In DNA form, the CDR3 reads TGCGCCAGCAGCCCCGGACATCAAGTAACCGGGGAGCTGTTTTTT. It translates to CASSPGHQVTGELFF.